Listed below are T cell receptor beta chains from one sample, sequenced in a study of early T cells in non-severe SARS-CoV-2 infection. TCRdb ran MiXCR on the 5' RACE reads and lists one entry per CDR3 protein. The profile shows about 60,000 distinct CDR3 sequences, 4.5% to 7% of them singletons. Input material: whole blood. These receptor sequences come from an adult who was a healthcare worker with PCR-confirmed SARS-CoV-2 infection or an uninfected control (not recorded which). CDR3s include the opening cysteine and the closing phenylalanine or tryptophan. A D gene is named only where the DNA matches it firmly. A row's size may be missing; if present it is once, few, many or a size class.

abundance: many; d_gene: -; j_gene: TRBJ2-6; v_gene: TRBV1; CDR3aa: CTSSQRTPVRSAVSGANVLTF; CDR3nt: TGCACCAGCAGCCAAAGGACCCCTGTCCGCTCGGCAGTCTCTGGGGCCAACGTCCTGACTTTC
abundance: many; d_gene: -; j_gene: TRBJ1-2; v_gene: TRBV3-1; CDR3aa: CASSQGTNYGYTF; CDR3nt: TGTGCCAGCAGCCAAGGGACCAACTATGGCTACACCTTC
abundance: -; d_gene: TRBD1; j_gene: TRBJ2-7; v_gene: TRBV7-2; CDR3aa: CASSLATGGFYEQYF; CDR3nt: TGTGCCAGCAGCTTAGCGACAGGGGGCTTCTACGAGCAGTACTTC
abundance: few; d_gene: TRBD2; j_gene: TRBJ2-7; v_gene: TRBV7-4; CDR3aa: CASSLKVSGRPTGPTSCYEQYF; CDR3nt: TGTGCCAGCAGCTTAAAGGTTAGCGGGAGGCCCACGGGACCCACCTCTTGCTACGAGCAGTACTTC
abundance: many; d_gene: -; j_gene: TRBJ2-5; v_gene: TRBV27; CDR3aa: CASSFGFLAGETQYF; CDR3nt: TGTGCCAGCAGTTTTGGCTTCCTAGCTGGGGAGACCCAGTACTTC
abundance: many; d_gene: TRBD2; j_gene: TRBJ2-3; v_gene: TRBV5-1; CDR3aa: CASSSGDYATDTQYF; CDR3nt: TGCGCCAGCAGCTCGGGGGACTACGCCACAGATACGCAGTATTTT
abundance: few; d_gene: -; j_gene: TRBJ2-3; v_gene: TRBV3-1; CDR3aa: CASSQEPADTQYF; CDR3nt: TGTGCCAGCAGCCAAGAGCCGGCGGATACGCAGTATTTT
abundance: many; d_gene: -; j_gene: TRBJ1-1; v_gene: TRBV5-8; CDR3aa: CASSLLRGKNTEAFF; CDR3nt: TGTGCCAGCAGCTTGCTCCGGGGAAAGAACACTGAAGCTTTCTTT
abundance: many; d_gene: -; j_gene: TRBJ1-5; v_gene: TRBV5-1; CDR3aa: CASSLSPEGNQPQHF; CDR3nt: TGCGCCAGCAGCTTGTCGCCCGAGGGCAATCAGCCCCAGCATTTT
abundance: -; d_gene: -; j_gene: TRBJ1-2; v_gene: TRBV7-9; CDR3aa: CASSLGPGSYGYTF; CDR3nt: TGTGCCAGCAGCTTAGGGCCGGGCAGCTATGGCTACACCTTC
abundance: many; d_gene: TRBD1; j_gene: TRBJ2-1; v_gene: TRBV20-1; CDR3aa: CSASCPSVRGRPDLEQFF; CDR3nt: TGCAGTGCTAGCTGTCCCTCAGTCAGGGGGCGGCCCGACTTAGAGCAGTTCTTC
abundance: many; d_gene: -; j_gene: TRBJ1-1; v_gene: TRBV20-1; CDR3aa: CSARVSRAQTEAFF; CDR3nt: TGCAGTGCTAGAGTATCGAGGGCGCAGACTGAAGCTTTCTTT
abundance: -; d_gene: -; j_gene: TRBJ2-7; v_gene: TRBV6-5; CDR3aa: CASSSRESYEQYF; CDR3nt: TGTGCCAGCAGCTCTCGGGAAAGCTACGAGCAGTACTTC
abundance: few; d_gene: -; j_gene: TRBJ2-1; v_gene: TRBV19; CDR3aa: CASSTPYNEQFF; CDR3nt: TGTGCCAGTAGTACACCCTACAATGAGCAGTTCTTC
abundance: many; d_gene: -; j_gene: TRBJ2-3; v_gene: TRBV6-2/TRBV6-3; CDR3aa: CASSYSMQTPEPTDTQYF; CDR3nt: TGTGCCAGCAGTTACTCGATGCAGACACCTGAACCCACAGATACGCAGTATTTT
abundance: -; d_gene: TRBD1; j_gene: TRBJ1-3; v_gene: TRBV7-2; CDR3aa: CASSLNRGGGNTIYF; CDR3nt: TGTGCCAGCAGCTTAAACAGGGGGGGCGGAAACACCATATATTTT
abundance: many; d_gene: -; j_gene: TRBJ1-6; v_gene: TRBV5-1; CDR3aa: CASSLDGGSNSPLHF; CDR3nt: TGCGCCAGCAGCTTGGATGGGGGTAGTAATTCACCCCTCCACTTT
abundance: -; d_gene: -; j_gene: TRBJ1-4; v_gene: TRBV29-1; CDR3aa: CSVAFQTATNEKLFF; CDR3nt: TGCAGCGTTGCTTTCCAGACCGCAACTAATGAAAAACTGTTTTTT